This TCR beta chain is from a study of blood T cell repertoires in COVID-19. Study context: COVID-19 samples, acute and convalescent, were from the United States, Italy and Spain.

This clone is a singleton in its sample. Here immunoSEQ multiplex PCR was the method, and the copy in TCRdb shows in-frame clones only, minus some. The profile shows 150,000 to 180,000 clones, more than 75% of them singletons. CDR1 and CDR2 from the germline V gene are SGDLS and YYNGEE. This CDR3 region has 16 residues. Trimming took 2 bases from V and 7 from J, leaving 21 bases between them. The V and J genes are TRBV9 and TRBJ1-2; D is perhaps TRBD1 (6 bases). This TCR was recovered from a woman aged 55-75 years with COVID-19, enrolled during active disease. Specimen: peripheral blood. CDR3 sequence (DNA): TGTGCCAGCAGCGTCCTATCAGGGGCTTACGAAGGTGGCTACACCTTC. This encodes CASSVLSGAYEGGYTF. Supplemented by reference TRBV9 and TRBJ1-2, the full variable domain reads DSGVTQTPKHLITATGQRVTLRCSPRSGDLSVYWYQQSLDQGLQFLIQYYNGEERAKGNILERFSAQQFPDLHSELNLSSLELGDSALYFCASSVLSGAYEGGYTFGSGTRLTVV.